This TCR beta chain was captured in a study of cytomegalovirus exposure and HLA in healthy donors. PCR employed 60 Vbeta and 13 Jbeta primers. Data came from immunoSEQ multiplex PCR; TCRdb stores just in-frame clones and leaves some out. The data contain some 160,000 clones, about three quarters of them seen just once; the ten biggest clones take up 1.4%. Germline V gene sequence: CDR1 DFQATT, CDR2 SNEGSKA (reference sequence). The CDR3 has 11 residues. This sequence was found in a woman younger than 45 in good health and CMV-seronegative. The sample comprised PBMCs. The genes are TRBV20-1 and TRBJ1-1; 7 nucleotides align to TRBD1. CDR3 DNA: TGCATACCCGACAGGGCCTCTGAAGCTTTCTTT. Its protein product is CIPDRASEAFF.